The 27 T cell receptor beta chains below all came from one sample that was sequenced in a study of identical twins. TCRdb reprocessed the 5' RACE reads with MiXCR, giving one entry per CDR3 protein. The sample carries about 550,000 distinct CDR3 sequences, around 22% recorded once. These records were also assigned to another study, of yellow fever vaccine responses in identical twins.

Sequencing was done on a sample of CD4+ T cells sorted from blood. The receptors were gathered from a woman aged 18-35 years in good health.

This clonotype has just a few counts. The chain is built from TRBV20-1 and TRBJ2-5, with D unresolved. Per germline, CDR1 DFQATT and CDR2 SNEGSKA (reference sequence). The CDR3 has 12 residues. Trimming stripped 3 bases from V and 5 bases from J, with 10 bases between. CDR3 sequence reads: CSASPSIETQYF. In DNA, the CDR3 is TGCAGTGCTAGCCCTAGTATTGAGACCCAGTACTTC.

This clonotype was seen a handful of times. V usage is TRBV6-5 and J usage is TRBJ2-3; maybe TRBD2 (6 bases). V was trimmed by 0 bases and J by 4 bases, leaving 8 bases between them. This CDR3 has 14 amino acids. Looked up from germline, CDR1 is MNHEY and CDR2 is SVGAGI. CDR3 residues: CASSYSWGADTQYF. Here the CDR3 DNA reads TGTGCCAGCAGTTACTCGTGGGGGGCAGATACGCAGTATTTT.

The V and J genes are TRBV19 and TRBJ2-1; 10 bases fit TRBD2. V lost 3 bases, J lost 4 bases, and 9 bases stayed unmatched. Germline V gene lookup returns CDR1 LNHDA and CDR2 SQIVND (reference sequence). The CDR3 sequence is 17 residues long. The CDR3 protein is CASSIRGGAGGYNEQFF. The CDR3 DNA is TGTGCCAGTAGTATCCGCGGGGGAGCGGGAGGGTACAATGAGCAGTTCTTC.

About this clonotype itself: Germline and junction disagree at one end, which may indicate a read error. The CDR3 protein is CATSRVSGKATVELFF. DNA of the CDR3: TGTGCCACCAGCAGAGTTAGCGGGAAAGCCACCGTGGAGCTGTTTTTT. This sequence joins TRBV15 and TRBJ2-2; 8 bases line up with TRBD2. The CDR3 extends over 16 amino acids. Germline V gene sequence: CDR1 LNHNV, CDR2 YYDKDF (reference sequence).

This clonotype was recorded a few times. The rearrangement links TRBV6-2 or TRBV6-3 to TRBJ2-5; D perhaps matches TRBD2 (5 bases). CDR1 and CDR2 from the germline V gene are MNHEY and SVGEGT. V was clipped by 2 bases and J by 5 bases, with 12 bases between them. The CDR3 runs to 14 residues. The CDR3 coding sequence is TGTGCCAGCAGTTACACTAGTCGGTCGGAGACCCAGTACTTC. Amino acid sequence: CASSYTSRSETQYF.

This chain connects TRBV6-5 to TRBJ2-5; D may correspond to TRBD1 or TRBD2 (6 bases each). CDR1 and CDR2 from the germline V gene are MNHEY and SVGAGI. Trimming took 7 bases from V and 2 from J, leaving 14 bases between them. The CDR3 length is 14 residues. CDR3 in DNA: TGTGCCAGCACTTCCCGGGGGACACAAGAGACCCAGTACTTC. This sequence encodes CASTSRGTQETQYF.

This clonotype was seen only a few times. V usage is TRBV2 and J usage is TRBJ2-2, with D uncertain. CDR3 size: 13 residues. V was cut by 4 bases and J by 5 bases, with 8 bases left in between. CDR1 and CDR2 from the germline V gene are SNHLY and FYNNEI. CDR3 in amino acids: CASSGIRTGELFF. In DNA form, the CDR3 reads TGTGCCAGCAGTGGGATCCGTACCGGGGAGCTGTTTTTT.

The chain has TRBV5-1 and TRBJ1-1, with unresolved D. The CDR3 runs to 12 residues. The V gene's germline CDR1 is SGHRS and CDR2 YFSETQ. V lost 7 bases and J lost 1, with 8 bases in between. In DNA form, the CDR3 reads TGCGCCAGCGCTGACCCGAACACTGAAGCTTTCTTT. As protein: CASADPNTEAFF.

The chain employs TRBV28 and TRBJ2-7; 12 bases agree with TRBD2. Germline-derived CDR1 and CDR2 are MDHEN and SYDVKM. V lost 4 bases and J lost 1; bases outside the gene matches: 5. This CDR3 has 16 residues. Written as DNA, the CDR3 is TGTGCCAGCAGTTCATGGACTAGCGGGAAGTCCTACGAGCAGTACTTC. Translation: CASSSWTSGKSYEQYF.

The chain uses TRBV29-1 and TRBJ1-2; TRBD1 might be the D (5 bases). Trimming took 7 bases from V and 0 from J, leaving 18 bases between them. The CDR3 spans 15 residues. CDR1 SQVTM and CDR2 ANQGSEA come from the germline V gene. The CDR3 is CSADCWDRANYGYTF. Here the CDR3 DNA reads TGCAGCGCCGATTGTTGGGACCGAGCTAACTATGGCTACACCTTC.

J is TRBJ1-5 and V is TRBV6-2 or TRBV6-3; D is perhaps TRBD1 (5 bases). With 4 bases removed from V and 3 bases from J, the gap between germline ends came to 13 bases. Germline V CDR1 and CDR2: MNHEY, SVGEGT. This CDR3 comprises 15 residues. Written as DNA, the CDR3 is TGTGCCAGCAGTTCCAGACAGCTCCTCAATCAGCCCCAGCATTTT. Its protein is CASSSRQLLNQPQHF.

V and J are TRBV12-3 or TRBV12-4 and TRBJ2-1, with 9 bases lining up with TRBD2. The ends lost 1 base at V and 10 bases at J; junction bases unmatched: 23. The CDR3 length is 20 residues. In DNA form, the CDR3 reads TGTGCCAGCAGTTTAGGCGACTGGGCGGGAGGGCCCATCCTTCTGGAGGAGCAGTTCTTC. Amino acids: CASSLGDWAGGPILLEEQFF.

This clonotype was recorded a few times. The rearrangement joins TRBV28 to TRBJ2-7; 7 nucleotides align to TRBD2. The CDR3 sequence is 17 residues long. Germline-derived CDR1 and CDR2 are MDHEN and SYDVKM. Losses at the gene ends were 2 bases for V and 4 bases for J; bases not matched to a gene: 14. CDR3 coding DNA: TGTGCCAGCAGTTTAGGGATTGGGGGGAGGGCCGCTTACGAGCAGTACTTC. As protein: CASSLGIGGRAAYEQYF.

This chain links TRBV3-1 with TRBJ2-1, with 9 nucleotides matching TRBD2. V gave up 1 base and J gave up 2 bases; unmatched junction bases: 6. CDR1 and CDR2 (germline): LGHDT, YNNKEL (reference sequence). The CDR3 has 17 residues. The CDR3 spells CASSQVRGTSTYNEQFF. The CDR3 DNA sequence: TGTGCCAGCAGCCAAGTTAGGGGGACTAGCACCTACAATGAGCAGTTCTTC.

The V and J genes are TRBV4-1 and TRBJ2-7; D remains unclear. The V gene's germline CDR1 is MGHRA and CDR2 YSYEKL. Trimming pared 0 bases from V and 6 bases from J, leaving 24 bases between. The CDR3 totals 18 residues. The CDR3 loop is CASSQDAAPSLRTSEQYF. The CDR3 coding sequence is TGCGCCAGCAGCCAAGATGCCGCCCCATCCCTTAGGACCTCCGAGCAGTACTTC.

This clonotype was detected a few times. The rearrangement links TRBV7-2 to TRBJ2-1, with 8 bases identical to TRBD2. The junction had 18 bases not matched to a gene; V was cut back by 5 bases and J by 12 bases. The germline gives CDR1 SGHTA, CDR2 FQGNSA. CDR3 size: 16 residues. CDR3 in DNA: TGTGCCAGCAGCCCCGGGGGGGCGGGAAAGGAAAGGGTGCAGTTCTTC. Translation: CASSPGGAGKERVQFF.

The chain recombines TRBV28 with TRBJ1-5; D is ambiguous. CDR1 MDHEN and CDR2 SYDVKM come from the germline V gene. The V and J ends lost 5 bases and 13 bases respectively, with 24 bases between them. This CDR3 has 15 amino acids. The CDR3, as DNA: TGTGCCAGCAGTAGTCACAGCAATCAGCAATTTCCACAGCATTTT. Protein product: CASSSHSNQQFPQHF.

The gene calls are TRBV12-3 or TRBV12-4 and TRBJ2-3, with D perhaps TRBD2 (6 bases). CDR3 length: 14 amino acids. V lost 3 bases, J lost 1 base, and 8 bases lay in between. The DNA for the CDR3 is TGTGCCAGCAGTTTGGGACTCCGCACAGATACGCAGTATTTT. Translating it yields CASSLGLRTDTQYF.

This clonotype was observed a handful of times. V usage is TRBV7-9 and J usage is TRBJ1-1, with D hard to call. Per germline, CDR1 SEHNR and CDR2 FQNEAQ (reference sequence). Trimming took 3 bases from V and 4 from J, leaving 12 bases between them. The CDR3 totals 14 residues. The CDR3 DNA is TGTGCCAGCAGCTTCGGGGATCCCAGCACTGAAGCTTTCTTT. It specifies CASSFGDPSTEAFF.

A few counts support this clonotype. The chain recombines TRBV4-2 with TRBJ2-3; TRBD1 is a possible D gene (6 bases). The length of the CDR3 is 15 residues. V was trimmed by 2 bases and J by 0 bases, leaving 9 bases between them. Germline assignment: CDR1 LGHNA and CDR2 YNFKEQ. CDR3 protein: CASSQWTASTDTQYF. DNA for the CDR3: TGTGCCAGCAGCCAATGGACAGCTAGCACAGATACGCAGTATTTT.

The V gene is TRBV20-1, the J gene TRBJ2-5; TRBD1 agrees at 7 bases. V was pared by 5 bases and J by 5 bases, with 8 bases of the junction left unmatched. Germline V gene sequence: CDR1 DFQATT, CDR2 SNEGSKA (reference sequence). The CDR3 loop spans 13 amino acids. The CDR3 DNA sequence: TGCAGTGCTTCCAAGGACAGGTCCGAGACCCAGTACTTC. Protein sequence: CSASKDRSETQYF.

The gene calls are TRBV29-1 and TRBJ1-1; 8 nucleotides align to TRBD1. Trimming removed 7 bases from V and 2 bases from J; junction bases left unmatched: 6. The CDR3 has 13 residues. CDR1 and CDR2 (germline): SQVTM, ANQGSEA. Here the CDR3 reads CSDTTGANTEAFF. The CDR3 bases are TGCAGCGATACGACAGGGGCTAACACTGAAGCTTTCTTT.

In nucleotides, the CDR3 is TGTGCCACCAGTGATTGGCGGGGATTTCAAGAGACCCAGTACTTC. This encodes CATSDWRGFQETQYF. This sequence joins TRBV24-1 and TRBJ2-5; tentative D call: TRBD2 (6 bases). Trimming shortened V by 2 bases and J by 2 bases, and 11 bases separated the two germline ends. The germline V gene has CDR1 KGHDR and CDR2 SFDVKD. The CDR3 loop spans 15 amino acids.

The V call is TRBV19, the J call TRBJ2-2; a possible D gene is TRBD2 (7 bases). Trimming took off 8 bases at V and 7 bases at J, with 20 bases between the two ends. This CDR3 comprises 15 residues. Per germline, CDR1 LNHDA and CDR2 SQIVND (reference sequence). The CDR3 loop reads CASSDLGGAFGELFF. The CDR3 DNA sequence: TGTGCCAGTTCGGACCTAGGGGGGGCCTTCGGGGAGCTGTTTTTT.

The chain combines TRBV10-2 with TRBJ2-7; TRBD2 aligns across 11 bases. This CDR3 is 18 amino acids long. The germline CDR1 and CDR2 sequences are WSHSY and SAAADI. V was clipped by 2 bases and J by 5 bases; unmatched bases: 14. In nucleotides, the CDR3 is TGCGCCAGCAGTGAGCCTCGGAGTAGCGGGAGGGCGAGACACGAGCAGTACTTC. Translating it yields CASSEPRSSGRARHEQYF.

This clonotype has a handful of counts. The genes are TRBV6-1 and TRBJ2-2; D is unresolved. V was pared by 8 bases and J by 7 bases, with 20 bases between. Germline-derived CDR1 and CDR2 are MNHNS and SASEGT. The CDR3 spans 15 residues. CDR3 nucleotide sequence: TGTGCCAGCGGGCACGACAAACGAACGGTCGGGGAGCTGTTTTTT. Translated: CASGHDKRTVGELFF.

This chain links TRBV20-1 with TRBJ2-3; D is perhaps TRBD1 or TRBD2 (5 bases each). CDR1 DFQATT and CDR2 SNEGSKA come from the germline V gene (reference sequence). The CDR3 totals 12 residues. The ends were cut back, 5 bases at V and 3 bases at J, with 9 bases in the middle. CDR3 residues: CSASGPTDTQYF. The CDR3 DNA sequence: TGCAGTGCTTCGGGGCCGACAGATACGCAGTATTTT.